The text below deals with one T cell receptor beta chain. CDR1 and CDR2 (germline): DFQATT, SNEGSKA (reference sequence). The CDR3 length is 12 residues. V lost 5 bases, J lost 2 bases, and 10 bases lay in between. This sample was included in a study of T cells after yellow fever vaccination. TCRdb re-derived calls from the 5' RACE reads in MiXCR, one entry per CDR3 protein. Counted here are hundreds of thousands of distinct CDR3 sequences, over 15% occurring once; the ten biggest clones make up 18%. The sequencing here drew on PBMCs, taken before the yellow fever booster vaccination. The chain carries TRBV20-1 and TRBJ2-7; D unresolved. This TCR was recovered from a man aged 18 to 29 who received the YFV17D yellow fever vaccine. In DNA, the CDR3 is TGCAGTGCTGAAGGGCGTACCTACGAGCAGTACTTC. It encodes CSAEGRTYEQYF.